The 4 T cell receptor beta chains given below trace back to one sample, sequenced in a study of cytomegalovirus exposure and HLA in healthy donors. This PCR relied on a set of 60 Vbeta primers and 13 Jbeta primers. Clones were sequenced by immunoSEQ multiplex PCR, and TCRdb holds only the in-frame ones, with some missing. This sample lists roughly 76,000 clones; its ten largest clones have roughly 2.4%. The sample taken for sequencing was PBMCs. Source of these receptors: a female donor in good health and CMV-seropositive.

This chain uses TRBV18 with TRBJ2-7; D may be TRBD2 (5 bases). Trimming took 2 bases from V and 2 from J, leaving 13 bases between them. CDR1 and CDR2 from the germline V gene are KGHSH and LQKENI. CDR3 length equals 15 residues. CDR3 region: CASSPRAGGTYEQYF. For the CDR3, the DNA is TGTGCCAGCTCACCAAGGGCAGGAGGAACCTACGAGCAGTACTTC.

V usage is TRBV6-1 and J usage is TRBJ1-5; the match to TRBD1 covers 10 bases. Germline lookup yields CDR1 MNHNS and CDR2 SASEGT. J lost 3 bases, V lost 3 bases, and 8 bases had no gene match. CDR3 length: 17 amino acids. This CDR3 is CASSDRTGGMINQPQHF. The CDR3 coding sequence is TGTGCCAGCAGTGATAGGACAGGGGGAATGATCAATCAGCCCCAGCATTTT.

V and J are TRBV27 and TRBJ2-7; D is uncertain. Germline V CDR1 and CDR2: MNHEY, SMNVEV (reference sequence). V was cut by 0 bases and J by 3 bases, with 12 bases left in between. The CDR3 has 15 residues. This CDR3 reads CASSLSASSLYEQYF. The CDR3 bases are TGTGCCAGCAGTTTATCGGCCAGTTCCCTCTACGAGCAGTACTTC.

This sequence joins TRBV7-3 and TRBJ2-3; D is undetermined. The V and J ends lost 2 bases and 6 bases respectively, with 15 bases between them. The CDR3 covers 15 residues. Germline V gives CDR1 SGHTA, CDR2 FQGTGA. CDR3 amino acids: CASSLEVSAWDTQYF. CDR3 nucleotides: TGTGCCAGCAGCTTAGAGGTGTCGGCGTGGGATACGCAGTATTTT.